These T cell receptor beta chains were read from a single sample in a study of CD8 T cells in Susac syndrome. TCRdb re-analysed the immunoSEQ multiplex PCR reads in MiXCR, keeping a single row per CDR3 protein. This sample has roughly 200,000 distinct CDR3 sequences, with approximately 94% found just once. Sequencing input: CD4+ T cells from PBMCs. The source is a human donor with Susac syndrome. Both conserved end residues are part of each CDR3. D genes are given only for firm matches. Only part of the rows carry a size: once, few, many, or a class if the clone is expanded.

TRBJ2-5 | TRBV4-3 | NA | NA | CASSQVGQGGETQYF | TGCGCCAGCAGCCAAGTTGGCCAGGGGGGGGAGACCCAGTACTTC
TRBJ2-1 | TRBV14 | TRBD1 | NA | CASSHWGGLGTGVNNEQFF | TGTGCCAGCAGCCATTGGGGCGGTCTAGGGACAGGGGTGAATAATGAGCAGTTCTTC
TRBJ1-5 | TRBV4-2 | NA | once | CASSPGAHGNQPQHF | TGTGCCAGCAGCCCGGGGGCTCATGGCAATCAGCCCCAGCATTTT
TRBJ1-2 | TRBV7-3 | NA | NA | CASSRGAGREGYGYTF | TGTGCCAGCAGCCGGGGTGCAGGCAGGGAAGGCTATGGCTACACCTTC
TRBJ2-5 | TRBV25-1 | NA | NA | CASSEYTAQETQYF | TGTGCCAGCAGTGAATACACCGCCCAAGAGACCCAGTACTTC
TRBJ2-3 | TRBV24-1 | TRBD2 | NA | CATSGTSDSDTQYF | TGTGCCACCAGTGGGACTAGCGATTCCGATACGCAGTATTTT
TRBJ2-3 | TRBV7-9 | NA | NA | CASSATPDTQYF | TGTGCCAGCAGCGCCACCCCAGATACGCAGTATTTT
TRBJ1-1 | TRBV12-3/TRBV12-4 | NA | NA | CASTLDSGRTEAFF | TGTGCCAGCACCCTAGACTCAGGGCGAACTGAAGCTTTCTTT
TRBJ2-7 | TRBV18 | TRBD1 | NA | CASSPAILGTEDYEQYF | TGTGCCAGCTCACCCGCTATACTCGGGACAGAAGATTACGAGCAGTACTTC
TRBJ1-6 | TRBV30 | TRBD1 | NA | CAWSDNRGKNSPLHF | TGTGCCTGGAGTGACAACAGGGGAAAGAATTCACCCCTCCACTTT
TRBJ2-5 | TRBV20-1 | TRBD1 | NA | CSARDRQGKETQYF | TGCAGTGCTAGAGATCGACAGGGTAAAGAGACCCAGTACTTC
TRBJ2-1 | TRBV5-4 | TRBD2 | NA | CASSSTSGGSNEQFF | TGTGCCAGCAGCAGCACTAGCGGGGGAAGCAATGAGCAGTTCTTC
TRBJ2-2 | TRBV19 | NA | NA | CASTYDRGRSTGELFF | TGTGCCAGTACTTACGATCGGGGGAGAAGTACCGGGGAGCTGTTTTTT
TRBJ2-1 | TRBV20-1 | NA | NA | CSATRTGKYNEQFF | TGCAGTGCTACCCGGACTGGGAAATACAATGAGCAGTTCTTC
TRBJ2-3 | TRBV7-9 | TRBD2 | NA | CASSLTSGGTDTQYF | TGTGCCAGCAGCTTGACTAGCGGGGGCACAGATACGCAGTATTTT
TRBJ2-1 | TRBV20-1 | TRBD2 | NA | CSARTSVNEQFF | TGCAGTGCTAGGACTAGCGTGAATGAGCAGTTCTTC
TRBJ1-4 | TRBV2 | TRBD1 | NA | CASSGTEGEKLFF | TGTGCCAGCAGCGGGACAGAGGGTGAAAAACTGTTTTTT
TRBJ2-3 | TRBV9 | NA | NA | CASSVDWARGTQYF | TGTGCCAGCAGCGTTGACTGGGCTAGGGGTACGCAGTATTTT
TRBJ2-2 | TRBV4-3 | TRBD2 | NA | CASSQEGTGGGGTGELFF | TGCGCCAGCAGCCAAGAGGGGACGGGAGGTGGAGGCACCGGGGAGCTGTTTTTT
TRBJ1-1 | TRBV2 | TRBD1 | NA | CASSVGTGGRGGEAFF | TGTGCCAGCAGTGTGGGGACAGGGGGCCGAGGAGGTGAAGCTTTCTTT
TRBJ2-1 | TRBV12-5 | TRBD1 | NA | CASGFGQGAHNEQFF | TGTGCTAGTGGTTTTGGACAGGGGGCTCACAATGAGCAGTTCTTC
TRBJ2-7 | TRBV11-2 | NA | NA | CASSVRQAAYEQYF | TGTGCCAGCAGCGTGAGACAGGCCGCCTACGAGCAGTACTTC
TRBJ2-5 | TRBV5-1 | NA | NA | CASSLDTGEETQYF | TGCGCCAGCAGCTTGGATACGGGCGAGGAGACCCAGTACTTC
TRBJ1-1 | TRBV5-1 | TRBD1 | once | CASSLGRSHLWDRVFPSGDTEAFF | TGCGCCAGCAGCTTGGGGAGAAGCCACCTTTGGGACAGGGTGTTTCCTTCAGGGGACACTGAAGCTTTCTTT
TRBJ2-5 | TRBV20-1 | NA | NA | CSASTAQETQYF | TGCAGTGCTAGTACAGCACAAGAGACCCAGTACTTC
TRBJ2-3 | TRBV19 | NA | NA | CASSIDGGGNTQYF | TGTGCCAGTAGTATAGACGGGGGCGGAAATACGCAGTATTTT
TRBJ1-4 | TRBV7-8 | NA | NA | CASSQTEVLGEKLFF | TGTGCCAGCAGCCAAACGGAGGTTTTAGGGGAAAAACTGTTTTTT
TRBJ1-1 | TRBV15 | NA | NA | CATSRDQASTEAFF | TGTGCCACCAGCAGAGATCAGGCCAGCACTGAAGCTTTCTTT
TRBJ2-5 | TRBV9 | NA | NA | CASSVSPGTHQETQYF | TGTGCCAGCAGCGTGAGCCCAGGGACTCACCAAGAGACCCAGTACTTC
TRBJ2-5 | TRBV5-4 | TRBD1 | NA | CASSPRTGPRETQYF | TGTGCCAGCAGCCCTCGGACAGGGCCGCGAGAGACCCAGTACTTC
TRBJ2-7 | TRBV4-3 | NA | NA | CASSQGLSRGGEQYF | TGCGCCAGCAGCCAAGGTCTCTCTAGGGGGGGAGAGCAGTACTTC
TRBJ1-5 | TRBV15 | NA | NA | CATSRDRPLRAYNQPQHF | TGTGCCACCAGCAGAGATAGGCCTCTTCGGGCCTACAATCAGCCCCAGCATTTT
TRBJ2-5 | TRBV7-2 | NA | few | CASSPRMGETQYF | TGTGCCAGCAGCCCCAGGATGGGGGAGACCCAGTACTTC
TRBJ2-5 | TRBV2 | NA | NA | CASSEQEETQYF | TGTGCCAGCAGTGAACAAGAAGAGACCCAGTACTTC
TRBJ2-6 | TRBV10-3 | NA | NA | CAINTSPGANVLTF | TGTGCCATAAACACTAGCCCTGGGGCCAACGTCCTGACTTTC
TRBJ2-1 | TRBV7-2 | NA | NA | CASSRRSVEEQFF | TGTGCCAGCAGCCGACGCAGCGTGGAAGAGCAGTTCTTC
TRBJ1-2 | TRBV6-2/TRBV6-3 | NA | NA | CASSYPFYGYTF | TGTGCCAGCAGTTATCCGTTCTATGGCTACACCTTC
TRBJ2-1 | TRBV18 | TRBD2 | NA | CASSEAGQDNEQFF | TGTGCCAGCTCCGAAGCGGGGCAGGACAATGAGCAGTTCTTC
TRBJ2-2 | TRBV7-3 | NA | NA | CASSLQGADTGELFF | TGTGCCAGCAGCCTACAGGGTGCCGACACCGGGGAGCTGTTTTTT